Listed here is a single TCR beta chain. Its antigen is unknown. Multiplex PCR with 32 V and 13 J primers amplified TCR beta CDR3. Each CDR3 protein is one row after TCRdb ran MiXCR on the multiplex PCR reads. The table lists roughly 6,000 distinct CDR3 sequences, approximately 22% of them singletons. The data were obtained in a study of immune heterogeneity within non-small cell lung tumors. There are 16 residues in the CDR3. Trimming at V came to 4 bases and at J to 8 bases, leaving 15 bases not matched to a gene. CDR1 and CDR2 (germline): KGHSY, FQNENV. General observations from the study: Local T-cell clonality tracked local tumor mutational burden, showing a moderate yet significant relationship (R about 0.34). High-frequency clones unique to single sites coexisted with identical dominant CDR3 beta clonotypes that recurred across tumor sites within a patient. The high-frequency T-cell receptor beta clonotypes mostly did not match up between individual patients.

Bulk tumor genomic DNA constituted the template, at roughly 660 ng per sample. Collection of several biopsies per primary tumor, spaced far apart, took place during surgery. Patients underwent curative surgery for untreated, newly diagnosed non-small cell lung cancer. Patients with newly diagnosed non-small cell lung cancer who underwent surgery with curative intent served as donors. This receptor was taken from an older woman with non-small cell lung cancer. The sequencing sample was made of lung tumor tissue. This chain connects TRBV16 to TRBJ2-3; 7 positions agree with TRBD2. The CDR3 loop reads CASSRAGLVGDVTQYF. The DNA of the CDR3 is TGTGCCAGCAGCCGAGCAGGACTAGTCGGTGATGTTACGCAGTATTTT.